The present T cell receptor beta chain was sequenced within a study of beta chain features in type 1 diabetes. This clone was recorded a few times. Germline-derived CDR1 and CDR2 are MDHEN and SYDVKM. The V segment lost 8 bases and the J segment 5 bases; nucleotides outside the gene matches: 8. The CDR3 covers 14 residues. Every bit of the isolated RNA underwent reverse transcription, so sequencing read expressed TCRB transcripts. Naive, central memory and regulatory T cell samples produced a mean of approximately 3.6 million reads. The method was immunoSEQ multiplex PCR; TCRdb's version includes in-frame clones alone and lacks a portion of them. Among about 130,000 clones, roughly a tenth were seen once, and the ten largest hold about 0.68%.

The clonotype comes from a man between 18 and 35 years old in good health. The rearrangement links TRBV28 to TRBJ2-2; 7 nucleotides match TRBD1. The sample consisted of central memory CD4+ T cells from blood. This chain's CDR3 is CASCDNRGTGELFF. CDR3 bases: TGTGCCAGCTGCGACAACAGGGGAACCGGGGAGCTGTTTTTT.